This TCR beta chain was documented in a study of blood T cells in healthy people across ages. Findings and caveats of the study: Comparison with aged donors showed that long-lived donors had more naive CD4+ cells and higher diversity. Older age went with lower TCR beta diversity per million T cells, in a roughly linear way.

Collection of roughly 9.8 milliliters of peripheral blood was performed for each donor. With each sample, at least 6 micrograms of total RNA were extracted. A second about 6 to 12 cycle PCR used barcoded and J-beta primers. TCRdb ran MiXCR on the 5' RACE reads and lists one entry per CDR3 protein. The sample comprises some 550,000 distinct CDR3 sequences, around 48% of which are singletons, and about 22% rests with the top ten. Germline CDR1 reads SEHNR; CDR2 reads FQNEAQ (reference sequence). Trimming took 5 bases from V and 6 from J; bases not matched to a gene: 8. The length of the CDR3 is 15 residues. About this clonotype itself: Its antigen remains unknown.

This clonotype was sampled from an elderly man in good health. The rearrangement joins TRBV7-9 to TRBJ2-1; 9 positions agree with TRBD1. Sequencing used blood. The CDR3 reads CASSPRDRAFNEQFF. The CDR3 bases are TGTGCCAGCAGCCCCCGGGACAGGGCTTTCAATGAGCAGTTCTTC.